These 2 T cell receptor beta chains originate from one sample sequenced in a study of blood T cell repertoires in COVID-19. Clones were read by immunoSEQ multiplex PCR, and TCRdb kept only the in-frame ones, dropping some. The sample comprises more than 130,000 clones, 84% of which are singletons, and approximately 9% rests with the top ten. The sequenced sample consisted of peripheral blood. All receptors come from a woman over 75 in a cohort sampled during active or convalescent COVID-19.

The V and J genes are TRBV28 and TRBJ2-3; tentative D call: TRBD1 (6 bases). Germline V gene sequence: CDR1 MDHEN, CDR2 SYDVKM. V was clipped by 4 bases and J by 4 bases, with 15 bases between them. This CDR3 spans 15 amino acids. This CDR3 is CASSSWSRGADTQYF. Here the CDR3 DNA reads TGTGCCAGCAGTTCTTGGTCCAGGGGCGCAGATACGCAGTATTTT.

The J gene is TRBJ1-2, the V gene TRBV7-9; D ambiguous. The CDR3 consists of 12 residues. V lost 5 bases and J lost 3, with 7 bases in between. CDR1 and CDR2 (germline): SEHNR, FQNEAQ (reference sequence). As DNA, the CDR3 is TGTGCCAGCAGCCCAAGAGACTATGGCTACACCTTC. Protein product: CASSPRDYGYTF.